This passage covers 3 T cell receptor beta chains from one sample sequenced in a study of identical twins. TCRdb called the 5' RACE reads again in MiXCR, with one record for every CDR3 protein. This table has roughly 1.6 million distinct CDR3 sequences, less than 40% appearing once. Sequenced material: cord blood. The receptors originated from a newborn girl in good health.

This clonotype was recorded at least ten times. The rearrangement joins TRBV7-2 to TRBJ2-3; no firm D call. The CDR3 extends over 13 amino acids. Germline CDR1 reads SGHTA; CDR2 reads FQGNSA. V lost 4 bases, J lost 0 bases, and 5 bases lay in between. The CDR3: CASSWRSTDTQYF. CDR3 in DNA: TGTGCCAGCAGCTGGAGAAGCACAGATACGCAGTATTTT.

V is TRBV20-1 and J is TRBJ2-4; tentative D call: TRBD2 (5 bases). Between the trimmed V and J ends, which lost 6 bases and 0 bases, there was a span of 9 bases. CDR1 and CDR2 from the germline V gene are DFQATT and SNEGSKA (reference sequence). This CDR3 comprises 13 residues. CDR3 in amino acids: CSATGVAKNIQYF. CDR3 sequence (DNA): TGCAGTGCCACCGGGGTAGCCAAAAACATTCAGTACTTC.

This chain connects TRBV28 to TRBJ1-1, with D perhaps matching TRBD1 (6 bases). V was trimmed by 3 bases and J by 5 bases, leaving 16 bases between them. Germline V CDR1 and CDR2: MDHEN, SYDVKM. The CDR3 has 15 amino acids. CDR3 nucleotides: TGTGCCAGCAGTTTGGCGGGGGGCGTGCGAACTGAAGCTTTCTTT. This codes for CASSLAGGVRTEAFF.